This T cell receptor beta chain is drawn from a study of T cells in Graves' hyperthyroidism and ophthalmopathy. In the study overall: Peripheral blood was obtained at initial diagnosis, preceding any treatment. General study points: In blood, most of the thyroid clonotypes expanded above 0.001 were also present.

Authors of the study amplified TCR beta CDR3 regions from RNA transcripts. During a first-round RT-PCR of the TCR CDR3, the HTBI primer set was used. MiXCR, applied by TCRdb to the multiplex PCR reads, yields one record per CDR3 protein. The profile shows 550,000 to 600,000 distinct CDR3 sequences, 16% of them singletons. Those with hyperthyroidism were 18 to 65 years old, newly diagnosed, and ill for under 2 months. Cells are PBMCs isolated from approximately 9.2 ml of fresh blood. This clonotype appeared many times. Its target is not known. The specimen sequenced was blood. The clonotype comes from a woman aged 18-29 years with Graves' hyperthyroidism.

The CDR3: CASSWRARDMNTEAFF. In DNA form, the CDR3 reads TGTGCCAGCAGCTGGCGGGCGAGGGACATGAACACTGAAGCTTTCTTT. The genes are TRBV7-9 and TRBJ1-1; TRBD1 is a possible D gene (6 bases). V lost 4 bases and J 0 bases, leaving 15 bases between the germline ends. Per germline, CDR1 SEHNR and CDR2 FQNEAQ (reference sequence). The CDR3 length is 16 residues. The full variable domain, completed using reference TRBV7-9 and TRBJ1-1, is DTGVSQNPRHKITKRGQNVTFRCDPISEHNRLYWYRQTLGQGPEFLTYFQNEAQLEKSRLLSDRFSAERPKGSFSTLEIQRTEQGDSAMYLCASSWRARDMNTEAFFGQGTRLTVV.